A single sample gave rise to the 14 T cell receptor beta chains below, sequenced in a study of control samples from healthy donors and cancer patients. Using immunoSEQ multiplex PCR, the repertoire was profiled, and TCRdb retains in-frame clones only, with some absent. The sample records 60,000 or so clones, roughly 95% being singletons. The source material was blood. Receptors were obtained from a woman younger than 30 in good health.

The chain recombines TRBV28 with TRBJ1-5, with 9 bases that match TRBD1. The germline gives CDR1 MDHEN, CDR2 SYDVKM. The ends lost 5 bases at V and 5 bases at J; junction bases unmatched: 10. This CDR3 has 16 residues. The CDR3 DNA reads as TGTGCCAGCAGTACCCGGTACAGGGGGCTCGATCAGCCCCAGCATTTT. Its translation is CASSTRYRGLDQPQHF. The full variable domain, with the rest looked up from reference TRBV28 and TRBJ1-5, is DVKVTQSSRYLVKRTGEKVFLECVQDMDHENMFWYRQDPGLGLRLIYFSYDVKMKEKGDIPEGYSVSREKKERFSLILESASTNQTSMYLCASSTRYRGLDQPQHFGDGTRLSIL.

The CDR3 DNA is TGTGCCATCAGTGTGTCAGGGCAGGGGATTTCACCCCTCCACTTT. Residues: CAISVSGQGISPLHF. The chain combines TRBV10-3 with TRBJ1-6, with D possibly TRBD1 on 6 matching bases. CDR1 is ENHRY, CDR2 SYGVKD, per germline. The CDR3 sequence is 15 residues long. Trimming pared 4 bases from V and 9 bases from J, leaving 16 bases between.

V and J are TRBV2 and TRBJ1-2; D might be TRBD1 (6 bases). V lost 6 bases and J 8 bases, leaving 28 bases between the germline ends. Per the germline V gene, CDR1 is SNHLY and CDR2 is FYNNEI. This CDR3 has 17 residues. The DNA of the CDR3 is TGTGCCAGCAGCGTCCGGGACACTCGCATCCGCCCTAGAGGCTACACCTTC. Translation: CASSVRDTRIRPRGYTF.

The genes are TRBV28 and TRBJ1-1, with TRBD1 matching over 12 bases. Germline CDR1 is MDHEN and CDR2 is SYDVKM. With V trimmed by 8 bases and J by 10 bases, 2 bases remained unmatched. This CDR3 has 11 residues. CDR3 in amino acids: CASGTGGVAFF. Here the CDR3 DNA reads TGTGCCAGCGGGACAGGGGGCGTAGCTTTCTTT.

This chain uses TRBV2 with TRBJ1-2, with 10 bases fitting TRBD1. Germline V gene data show CDR1 as SNHLY and CDR2 as FYNNEI. V lost 5 bases, J lost 4 bases, and 4 bases stayed unmatched. CDR3 length: 14 residues. The CDR3 spells CASSPTGGGYGYTF. The CDR3 DNA follows: TGTGCCAGCAGTCCGACAGGGGGCGGCTATGGCTACACCTTC.

The chain combines TRBV15 with TRBJ2-5; TRBD1 agrees at 8 bases. The V segment lost 4 bases and the J segment 12 bases; nucleotides outside the gene matches: 16. Germline CDR1 LNHNV, CDR2 YYDKDF (reference sequence). The CDR3 is 15 amino acids. CDR3 sequence reads: CATSTVRTGLVAEYF. CDR3 coding DNA: TGTGCCACCAGCACTGTTCGGACAGGGTTGGTAGCGGAGTACTTC.

The genes are TRBV9 and TRBJ1-2, with D perhaps matching TRBD1 (5 bases). V lost 0 bases to trimming and J lost 4 bases, with 13 bases between them. This CDR3 is 15 amino acids long. Germline CDR1 reads SGDLS; CDR2 reads YYNGEE. CDR3 in amino acids: CASSVALQGSYGYTF. The CDR3 DNA follows: TGTGCCAGCAGCGTAGCTCTCCAGGGATCCTATGGCTACACCTTC.

This chain links TRBV25-1 with TRBJ2-3; no clear D. Trimming took 4 bases from V and 2 from J, leaving 10 bases between them. This CDR3 has 14 residues. Germline CDR1 is MGHDK and CDR2 is SYGVNS. The CDR3, as DNA: TGTGCCAGCAGTGGAGAGAGAGACACAGATACGCAGTATTTT. This codes for CASSGERDTDTQYF.

J is TRBJ1-3 and V is TRBV6-5; 9 nucleotides align to TRBD1. The CDR3 is 16 amino acids. Looked up from germline, CDR1 is MNHEY and CDR2 is SVGAGI. V lost 0 bases and J lost 3; bases outside the gene matches: 3. The CDR3 DNA follows: TGTGCCAGCAGTTACTCCGGGACAGGGAGTGGAAACACCATATATTTT. This translates into CASSYSGTGSGNTIYF.

As for this clone: Other nucleotide sequences from this sample produce the same CDR3. The chain is built from TRBV27 and TRBJ1-1; unclear D gene. The CDR3 has 13 amino acids. The germline gives CDR1 MNHEY, CDR2 SMNVEV (reference sequence). Trimming took 0 bases from V and 1 from J, leaving 3 bases between them. The CDR3 nucleotides are TGTGCCAGCAGTTTATCTAGGAACACTGAAGCTTTCTTT. As protein: CASSLSRNTEAFF.

V usage is TRBV6-4 and J usage is TRBJ1-1; 7 positions match TRBD1. CDR3 size: 14 residues. CDR1 and CDR2 from the germline V gene are MRHNA and SNTAGT. Trimming removed 4 bases from V and 3 bases from J; junction bases left unmatched: 5. DNA for the CDR3: TGTGCCAGCAGTGCCAGGGGGGCGGACACTGAAGCTTTCTTT. The encoded protein is CASSARGADTEAFF.

The DNA of the CDR3 is TGTGCCAGCAGTGAAGGGTCGCACTCTGGAAACACCATATATTTT. It codes for CASSEGSHSGNTIYF. The chain combines TRBV2 with TRBJ1-3; D remains ambiguous. The CDR3 is made up of 15 amino acids. Trimming took 1 base from V and 0 from J, leaving 7 bases between them. Germline loops: CDR1 SNHLY, CDR2 FYNNEI.

This sequence joins TRBV3-1 (or the pseudogene TRBV3-2) and TRBJ2-5; no clear D gene. V dropped 1 base and J dropped 4 bases, with 7 bases sitting between them. This CDR3 is built from 13 residues. Germline loops: CDR1 LGHDT, CDR2 YNNKEL (reference sequence). CDR3: CASSQVAGETQYF. The DNA for the CDR3 is TGTGCCAGCAGCCAAGTGGCCGGAGAGACCCAGTACTTC.

This chain uses TRBV5-1 with TRBJ1-6; D is undetermined. The CDR3 has 16 residues. Germline V CDR1 and CDR2: SGHRS, YFSETQ. V gave up 0 bases and J gave up 2 bases, with 9 bases separating them. DNA for the CDR3: TGCGCCAGCAGCTTGGAACAGAGGGCCTATAATTCACCCCTCCACTTT. Its translation is CASSLEQRAYNSPLHF.